The 11 T cell receptor beta chains below were found in one sample sequenced in a study of cytomegalovirus exposure and HLA in healthy donors. Amplification used 60 Vbeta primers and 13 Jbeta primers. Sequencing used immunoSEQ multiplex PCR; TCRdb keeps in-frame clones, though not all of them. The table lists more than 60,000 clones. Material for sequencing was PBMCs. These receptors were collected from a boy aged 5 to 17 in good health and CMV-seronegative.

V is TRBV4-1 and J is TRBJ2-4, with TRBD2 identical over 7 bases. V shed 0 bases and J 12 bases; nucleotides not matched to a gene: 11. CDR1 is MGHRA, CDR2 YSYEKL, per germline. This CDR3 comprises 15 residues. The CDR3 region is CASSQETLAGVNQYF. Here the CDR3 DNA reads TGCGCCAGCAGCCAAGAAACCCTGGCGGGGGTAAATCAGTACTTC.

This chain links TRBV19 with TRBJ1-1; maybe TRBD1 (5 bases). From germline, CDR1 is LNHDA and CDR2 SQIVND (reference sequence). This CDR3 comprises 14 residues. V lost 7 bases, J lost 1 base, and 13 bases lay in between. CDR3 sequence reads: CASITGVENTEAFF. The DNA for the CDR3 is TGTGCCAGTATTACGGGGGTTGAGAACACTGAAGCTTTCTTT.

The chain employs TRBV9 and TRBJ2-3; 13 bases align to TRBD2. V dropped 3 bases and J dropped 2; count of bases not matched to a gene: 12. Germline V CDR1 and CDR2: SGDLS, YYNGEE. The CDR3 sequence is 19 residues long. CDR3 in amino acids: CASSGPSRLAGGSTDTQYF. The DNA of the CDR3 is TGTGCCAGCAGCGGACCGTCTAGACTAGCGGGAGGTTCCACAGATACGCAGTATTTT.

The V and J genes are TRBV19 and TRBJ2-7; tentatively, D is TRBD1 (5 bases). The CDR3 runs 13 residues. V was shortened by 6 bases and J by 5 bases, with 14 bases between the two germline ends. CDR1 is LNHDA, CDR2 SQIVND, per germline (reference sequence). CDR3 protein: CASRKDTVDEQYF. The CDR3 DNA follows: TGTGCCAGTAGAAAGGACACGGTCGACGAGCAGTACTTC. Using reference TRBV19 and TRBJ2-7 for the parts outside the CDR3, the full variable domain is DGGITQSPKYLFRKEGQNVTLSCEQNLNHDAMYWYRQDPGQGLRLIYYSQIVNDFQKGDIAEGYSVSREKKESFPLTVTSAQKNPTAFYLCASRKDTVDEQYFGPGTRLTVT.

The J gene is TRBJ1-3, the V gene TRBV7-2, with D possibly matching TRBD1 (5 bases). The length of the CDR3 is 13 residues. Trimming pared 11 bases from V and 0 bases from J, leaving 11 bases between. The V gene's germline CDR1 is SGHTA and CDR2 FQGNSA. The CDR3 nucleotides read TGTGCCTCAGGGCCGTACTCTGGAAACACCATATATTTT. Residues: CASGPYSGNTIYF. The variable domain in full, with the rest retrieved from reference TRBV7-2 and TRBJ1-3, is GAGVSQSPSNKVTEKGKDVELRCDPISGHTALYWYRQSLGQGLEFLIYFQGNSAPDKSGLPSDRFSAERTGGSVSTLTIQRTQQEDSAVYLCASGPYSGNTIYFGEGSWLTVV.

The chain combines TRBV7-9 with TRBJ2-5; D remains ambiguous. V was trimmed by 1 base and J by 4 bases, leaving 7 bases between them. CDR3 length: 13 residues. The V gene's germline CDR1 is SEHNR and CDR2 FQNEAQ (reference sequence). The CDR3 protein is CASSLESPETQYF. The CDR3 nucleotides read TGTGCCAGCAGCTTAGAATCTCCAGAGACCCAGTACTTC.

The genes are TRBV2 and TRBJ2-7; 7 bases map to TRBD1. This CDR3 spans 12 amino acids. Germline V gene data show CDR1 as SNHLY and CDR2 as FYNNEI. V lost 11 bases and J lost 3; bases outside the gene matches: 7. DNA of the CDR3: TGTGCCGCCTCGACAGGGAGCTACGAGCAGTACTTC. Encoded protein: CAASTGSYEQYF.

The chain carries TRBV19 and TRBJ1-5; 9 bases fit TRBD1. J lost 4 bases, V lost 3 bases, and 7 bases had no gene match. Germline loops: CDR1 LNHDA, CDR2 SQIVND (reference sequence). This CDR3 contains 16 residues. CDR3 region: CASSMGQGWGNQPQHF. CDR3 DNA sequence: TGTGCCAGTAGTATGGGACAGGGATGGGGAAATCAGCCCCAGCATTTT.

The chain combines TRBV5-1 with TRBJ1-2; 8 bases are shared with TRBD1. The CDR3 consists of 12 residues. The germline V gene encodes CDR1 SGHRS and CDR2 YFSETQ. Trimming removed 7 bases from V and 8 bases from J; junction bases left unmatched: 7. As DNA, the CDR3 is TGCGCCAGCCAGGACAGGGCCGGAGGCTACACCTTC. Amino acid sequence: CASQDRAGGYTF.

The V and J genes are TRBV7-9 and TRBJ2-7; 8 bases are shared with TRBD1. CDR3 size: 13 residues. V lost 8 bases, J lost 5 bases, and 8 bases stayed unmatched. Germline-derived CDR1 and CDR2 are SEHNR and FQNEAQ (reference sequence). CDR3: CASRRTGPDEQYF. In nucleotides, the CDR3 is TGTGCCAGCCGCCGGACAGGGCCCGACGAGCAGTACTTC.

V usage is TRBV19 and J usage is TRBJ1-4; D might be TRBD1 (5 bases). This CDR3 has 12 amino acids. Germline loops: CDR1 LNHDA, CDR2 SQIVND (reference sequence). V was cut by 6 bases and J by 8 bases, with 10 bases left in between. Written as DNA, the CDR3 is TGTGCCAGTAGGGCGACAGTGGAAAAACTGTTTTTT. This codes for CASRATVEKLFF. The variable domain in full, completed from reference TRBV19 and TRBJ1-4, reads DGGITQSPKYLFRKEGQNVTLSCEQNLNHDAMYWYRQDPGQGLRLIYYSQIVNDFQKGDIAEGYSVSREKKESFPLTVTSAQKNPTAFYLCASRATVEKLFFGSGTQLSVL.